This T cell receptor (beta chain) appears in the sequencing data of a study of cytomegalovirus exposure and HLA in healthy donors. Donors were nominally healthy when sampled, though unrecorded immune exposures were likely. In germline, CDR1 is SGHRS, CDR2 YFSETQ. The CDR3 consists of 14 residues. V lost 4 bases to trimming and J lost 4 bases; unmatched junction nucleotides: 7. Both 60 Vbeta primers and 13 Jbeta primers went into the PCR. Assay: immunoSEQ multiplex PCR; the TCRdb copy retains only in-frame clones and omits some. Among tens of thousands of clones, 65% to 70% were seen once, and the ten largest hold 6.5% to 7.5%.

This receptor was obtained from a woman aged 50 to 60 in good health and CMV-seropositive. V and J are TRBV5-1 and TRBJ1-1; 7 bases are shared with TRBD1. Source material: PBMCs. The CDR3 region is CASSPRQGGTEAFF. CDR3 DNA: TGCGCCAGCAGCCCTCGACAGGGTGGCACTGAAGCTTTCTTT.